The rows below give T cell receptor beta chains drawn from one sample of a study of glioma-infiltrating T cells. TCRdb called the multiplex PCR reads again in MiXCR, with one record for every CDR3 protein. The sample has approximately 190,000 distinct CDR3 sequences; about 31% are singletons. Material: glioma tissue, nonneoplastic brain tissue, or PBMCs (not recorded which). The receptors shown here come from a human donor with low-grade glioma or glioblastoma, undergoing nonglioma brain surgery, or in good health (not recorded which). CDR3s leave out the opening cysteine and the closing phenylalanine or tryptophan.

CDR3 length | J gene | V gene | CDR3 protein
16 | TRBJ2-3 | TRBV7-2 | ASSFTPFASGGIDRQY
10 | TRBJ2-7 | TRBV20-1 | STTGATYEQY
12 | TRBJ2-4 | TRBV20-1 | SARPNLAKNIQY
17 | TRBJ2-2 | TRBV29-1 | SEAHVRTGADFYTGELF
15 | TRBJ2-1 | TRBV11-3 | ASSLGPLAGGPDEQF
13 | TRBJ2-5 | TRBV10-3 | AISESTGVGETQY
11 | TRBJ1-1 | TRBV20-1 | SASKGQGTEAF
12 | TRBJ2-1 | TRBV7-6 | ASSPGQWGGEQF
12 | TRBJ2-7 | TRBV7-9 | ASSLAGAEYEQY
14 | TRBJ2-1 | TRBV6-4 | ASSDSPGQGTNEQF
14 | TRBJ1-2 | TRBV4-1 | ASSQVGGIPPFGYT
9 | TRBJ2-3 | TRBV28 | ASTSTDTQY
9 | TRBJ2-1 | TRBV12-3/TRBV12-4 | ASSPRKVQF
12 | TRBJ1-1 | TRBV20-1 | SPGGAGTNTEAF
13 | TRBJ2-3 | TRBV28 | ASSFVSPLLDTQY
13 | TRBJ1-1 | TRBV6-1 | ASASGTGPNTEAF
11 | TRBJ2-2 | TRBV28 | ATGDSSTGELF
11 | TRBJ2-7 | TRBV5-5 | ASSFLDRDEQY
12 | TRBJ1-1 | TRBV13 | ASSTPTENTEAF
15 | TRBJ2-5 | TRBV20-1 | SARDAYRSGGQETQY
12 | TRBJ2-7 | TRBV27 | ASSLAPGAYEQY
12 | TRBJ2-2 | TRBV2 | ASRPLLDIGELF
9 | TRBJ2-3 | TRBV10-3 | ATSSTDTQY